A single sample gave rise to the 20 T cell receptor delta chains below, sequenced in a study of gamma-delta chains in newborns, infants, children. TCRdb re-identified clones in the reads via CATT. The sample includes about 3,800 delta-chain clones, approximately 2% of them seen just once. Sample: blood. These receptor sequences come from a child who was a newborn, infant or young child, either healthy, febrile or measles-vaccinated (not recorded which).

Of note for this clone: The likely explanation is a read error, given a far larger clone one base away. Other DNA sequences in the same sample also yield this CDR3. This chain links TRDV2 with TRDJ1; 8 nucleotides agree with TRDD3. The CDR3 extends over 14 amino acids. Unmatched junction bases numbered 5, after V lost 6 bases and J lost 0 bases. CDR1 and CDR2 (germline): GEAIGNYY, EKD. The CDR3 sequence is CACNLLGDTDKLIF. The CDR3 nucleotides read TGTGCCTGTAACTTACTGGGGGACACCGATAAACTCATCTTT.

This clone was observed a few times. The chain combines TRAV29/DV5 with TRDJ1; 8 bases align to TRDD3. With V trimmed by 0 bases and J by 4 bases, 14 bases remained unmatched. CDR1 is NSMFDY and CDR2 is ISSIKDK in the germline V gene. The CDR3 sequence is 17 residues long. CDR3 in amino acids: CAASGGIRRRVVDKLIF. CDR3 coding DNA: TGTGCAGCAAGCGGAGGGATACGCAGGAGGGTGGTCGATAAACTCATCTTT.

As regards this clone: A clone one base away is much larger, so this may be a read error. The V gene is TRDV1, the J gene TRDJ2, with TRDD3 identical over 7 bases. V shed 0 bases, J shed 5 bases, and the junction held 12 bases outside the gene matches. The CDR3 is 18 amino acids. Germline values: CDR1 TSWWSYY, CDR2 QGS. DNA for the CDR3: TGTGCTCTTGGGGAACTAGGGAGCTTGGTGGGGGAAACAGCACAACTCTTCTTT. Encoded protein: CALGELGSLVGETAQLFF.

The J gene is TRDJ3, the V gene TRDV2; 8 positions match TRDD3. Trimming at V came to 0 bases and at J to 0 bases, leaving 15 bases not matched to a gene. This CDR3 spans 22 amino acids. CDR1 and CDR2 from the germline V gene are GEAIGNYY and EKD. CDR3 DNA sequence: TGTGCCTGTGACACCGTTTCCCGTACTGGGGGCTTTAGCTCCTGGGACACCCGACAGATGTTTTTC. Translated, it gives CACDTVSRTGGFSSWDTRQMFF.

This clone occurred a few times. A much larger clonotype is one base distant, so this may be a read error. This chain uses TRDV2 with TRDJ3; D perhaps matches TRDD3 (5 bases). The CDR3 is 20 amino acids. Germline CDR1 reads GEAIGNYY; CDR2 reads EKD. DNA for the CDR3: TGTGCCCGTGACACCGTTCGGGGGTCCCCGAGCTCCTGGGACACCCGACAGATGTTTTTC. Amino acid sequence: CARDTVRGSPSSWDTRQMFF.

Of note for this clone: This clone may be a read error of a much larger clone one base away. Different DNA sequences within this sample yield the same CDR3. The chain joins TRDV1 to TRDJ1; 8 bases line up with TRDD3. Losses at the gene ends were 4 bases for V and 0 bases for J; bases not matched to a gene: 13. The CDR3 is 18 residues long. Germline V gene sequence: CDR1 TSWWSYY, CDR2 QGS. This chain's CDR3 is CALGGFLGDPRYTDKLIF. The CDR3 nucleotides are TGTGCTCTTGGGGGGTTCCTGGGGGACCCCCGATACACCGATAAACTCATCTTT.

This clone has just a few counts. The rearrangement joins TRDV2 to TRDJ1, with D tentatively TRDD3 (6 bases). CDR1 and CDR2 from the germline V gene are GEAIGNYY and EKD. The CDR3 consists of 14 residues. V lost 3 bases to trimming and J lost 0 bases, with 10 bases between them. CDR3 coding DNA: TGTGCCTGTGACTCTTTGGGGGACACCGATAAACTCATCTTT. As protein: CACDSLGDTDKLIF.

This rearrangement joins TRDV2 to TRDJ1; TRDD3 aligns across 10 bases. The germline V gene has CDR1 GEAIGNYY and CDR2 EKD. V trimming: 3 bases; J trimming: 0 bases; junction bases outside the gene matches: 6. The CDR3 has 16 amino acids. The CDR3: CACDLLTGGYTDKLIF. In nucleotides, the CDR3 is TGTGCCTGTGACTTACTTACTGGGGGATACACCGATAAACTCATCTTT.

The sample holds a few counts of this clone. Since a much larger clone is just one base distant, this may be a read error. CDR3 loop: CACDVLTGVNSWDTRQVFF. The CDR3 bases are TGTGCCTGTGACGTCCTTACTGGGGTCAACTCCTGGGACACCCGACAGGTGTTTTTC. The V gene is TRDV2, the J gene TRDJ3; 7 nucleotides match TRDD3. The CDR3 is 19 amino acids. Germline-derived CDR1 and CDR2 are GEAIGNYY and EKD.

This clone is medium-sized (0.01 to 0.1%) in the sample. The CDR3 protein is CACDTLSYWGDSPRDTRQMFF. Here the CDR3 DNA reads TGTGCCTGTGACACCTTATCGTACTGGGGGGATTCACCCCGGGACACCCGACAGATGTTTTTC. V is TRDV2 and J is TRDJ3; 8 bases match TRDD3. The CDR3 runs 21 residues. Germline CDR1 and CDR2: GEAIGNYY and EKD. Trimming cost V 0 bases and J 5 bases; bases outside gene matches: 17.

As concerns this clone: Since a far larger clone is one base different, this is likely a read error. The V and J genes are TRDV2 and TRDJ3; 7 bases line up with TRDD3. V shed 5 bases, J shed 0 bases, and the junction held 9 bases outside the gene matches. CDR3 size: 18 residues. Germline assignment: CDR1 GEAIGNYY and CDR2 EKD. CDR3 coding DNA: TGTGCCTGTGGCACTCTGGGGGTCAGCTCCTGGGACACCCGACAGATGTTTTTC. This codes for CACGTLGVSSWDTRQMFF.

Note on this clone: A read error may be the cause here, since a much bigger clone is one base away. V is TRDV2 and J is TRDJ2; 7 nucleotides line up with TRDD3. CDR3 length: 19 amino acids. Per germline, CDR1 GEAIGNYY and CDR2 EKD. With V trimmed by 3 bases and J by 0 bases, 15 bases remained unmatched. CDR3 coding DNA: TGTGCCTGTGACTCACTACTGGGGAATACTTCTCCTTTGACAGCACAACTCTTCTTT. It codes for CACDSLLGNTSPLTAQLFF.

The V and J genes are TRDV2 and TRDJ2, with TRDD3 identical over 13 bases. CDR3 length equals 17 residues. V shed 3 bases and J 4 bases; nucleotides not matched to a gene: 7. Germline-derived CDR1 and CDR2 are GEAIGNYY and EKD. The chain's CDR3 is CACDVLGDTHSTAQLFF. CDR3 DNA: TGTGCCTGTGACGTACTGGGGGATACGCACTCGACAGCACAACTCTTCTTT.

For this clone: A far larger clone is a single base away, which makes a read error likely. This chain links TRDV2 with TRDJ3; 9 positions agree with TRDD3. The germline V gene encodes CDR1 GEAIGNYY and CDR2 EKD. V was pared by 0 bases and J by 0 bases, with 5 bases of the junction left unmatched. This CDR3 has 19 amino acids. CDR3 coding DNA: TGTGCCTGTGACACCGCTGGGGGATGCCACTCCTGGGACACCCGACAGATGTTTTTC. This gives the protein CACDTAGGCHSWDTRQMFF.

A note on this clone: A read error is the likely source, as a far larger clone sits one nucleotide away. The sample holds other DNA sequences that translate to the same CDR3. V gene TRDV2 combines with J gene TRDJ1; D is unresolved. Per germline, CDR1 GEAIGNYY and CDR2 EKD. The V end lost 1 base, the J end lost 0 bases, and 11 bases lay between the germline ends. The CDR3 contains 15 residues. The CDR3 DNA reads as TGTGCCTGTGACACGGTAGGGGCGTACACCGATAAACTCATCTTT. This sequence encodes CACDTVGAYTDKLIF.

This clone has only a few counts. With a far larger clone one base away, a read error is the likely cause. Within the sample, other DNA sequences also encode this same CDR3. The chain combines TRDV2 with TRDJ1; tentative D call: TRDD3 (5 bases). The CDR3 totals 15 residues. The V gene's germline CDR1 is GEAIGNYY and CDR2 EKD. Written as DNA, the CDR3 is TGTGCCTGTGACACCGTGGGGTTTCACACCGATAAACTCATCTTC. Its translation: CACDTVGFHTDKLIF.

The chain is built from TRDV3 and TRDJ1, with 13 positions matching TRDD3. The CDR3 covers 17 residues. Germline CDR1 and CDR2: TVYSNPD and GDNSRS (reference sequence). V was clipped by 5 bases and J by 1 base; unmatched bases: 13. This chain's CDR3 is CALDVLGDTVSTDKLIF. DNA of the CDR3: TGTGCCCTGGACGTACTGGGGGATACGGTTAGCACCGATAAACTCATCTTT.

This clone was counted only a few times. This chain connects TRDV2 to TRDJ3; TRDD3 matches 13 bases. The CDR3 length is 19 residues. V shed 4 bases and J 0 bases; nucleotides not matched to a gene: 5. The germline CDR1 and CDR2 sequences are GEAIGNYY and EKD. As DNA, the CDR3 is TGTGCCTGTGATACTGGGGGATACGGGAACTCCTGGGACACCCGACAGATGTTTTTC. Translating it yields CACDTGGYGNSWDTRQMFF.

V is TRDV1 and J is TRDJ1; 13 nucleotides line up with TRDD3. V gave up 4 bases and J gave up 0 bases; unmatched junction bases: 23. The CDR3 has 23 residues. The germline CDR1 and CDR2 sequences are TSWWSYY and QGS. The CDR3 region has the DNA TGTGCTCTTGGGGTTTCCTTCGTTTCGTCTCACTGGGGGATACGCCCGTACACCGATAAACTCATCTTT. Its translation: CALGVSFVSSHWGIRPYTDKLIF.

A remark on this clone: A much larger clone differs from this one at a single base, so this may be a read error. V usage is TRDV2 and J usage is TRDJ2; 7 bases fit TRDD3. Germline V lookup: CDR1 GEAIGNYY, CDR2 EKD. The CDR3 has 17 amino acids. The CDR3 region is CASDPVLGPTLTAQLFF. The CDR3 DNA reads TGTGCCAGTGACCCTGTACTGGGGCCTACTTTGACAGCACAACTCTTCTTT.